This T cell receptor beta chain was captured by sequencing in a study of blood T cells in healthy people across ages. Study-level results: Relative to aged donors, long-lived donors carried more naive CD4+ cells and displayed higher diversity.

A second 7 to 11 cycle PCR used barcoded and J-beta primers. TCRdb ran MiXCR on the 5' RACE reads and lists one entry per CDR3 protein. The top ten hold about a quarter of the sample, which has roughly 860,000 distinct CDR3 sequences, approximately 67% seen once. Remarks on this clonotype: Its matching antigen is unknown.

Germline lookup yields CDR1 SGHTA and CDR2 FQGNSA. This CDR3 has 13 amino acids. V was trimmed by 5 bases and J by 7 bases, leaving 12 bases between them. The clonotype originates from a young man in good health. The sequenced sample consisted of blood. The V and J genes are TRBV7-2 and TRBJ2-1; the D is unclear. The CDR3 reads CASSSDSLNEQFF. CDR3 nucleotide sequence: TGTGCCAGCAGCAGCGACTCTCTTAATGAGCAGTTCTTC.